This T cell receptor (beta chain) was sequenced for a study of T cell repertoires in aging, cancer and after chemotherapy. Across the study: Donors were grouped into six age bands spanning 30 or younger through 70 or older. Pre- and post-chemotherapy samples were paired from glioblastoma patients treated with temozolomide-based therapy. Findings of the study overall: In healthy donors, age-related TCR diversity loss mainly reflected lost richness. Compared with age-matched healthy donors, untreated hematological or solid cancer patients showed higher blood TCR clonality.

Multiplex touch-down PCR with TRB-A/B primers amplified rearranged V-D-J TRB sequences. TCRdb called the multiplex PCR reads again in MiXCR, with one record for every CDR3 protein. The sample comprises about 21,000 distinct CDR3 sequences, roughly 35% of which are singletons, and 15% to 20% rests with the top ten. The template was genomic DNA from peripheral blood, not RNA. Deletions cut 0 bases from V and 7 bases from J, with 9 bases between. From germline, CDR1 is SGHTA and CDR2 FQGTGA. There are 13 residues in the CDR3. This clonotype was seen once. Its specificity is not known. V is TRBV7-3 and J is TRBJ2-5; D unresolved. Sample: blood. The receptor was isolated from a human donor with a solid tumor. CDR3 residues: CASSLTVLGTQYF. Here the CDR3 DNA reads TGTGCCAGCAGCTTAACTGTTTTGGGGACCCAGTACTTC. Using reference TRBV7-3 and TRBJ2-5 for the parts outside the CDR3, the full variable domain is GAGVSQTPSNKVTEKGKYVELRCDPISGHTALYWYRQSLGQGPEFLIYFQGTGAADDSGLPNDRFFAVRPEGSVSTLKIQRTERGDSAVYLCASSLTVLGTQYFGPGTRLLVL.